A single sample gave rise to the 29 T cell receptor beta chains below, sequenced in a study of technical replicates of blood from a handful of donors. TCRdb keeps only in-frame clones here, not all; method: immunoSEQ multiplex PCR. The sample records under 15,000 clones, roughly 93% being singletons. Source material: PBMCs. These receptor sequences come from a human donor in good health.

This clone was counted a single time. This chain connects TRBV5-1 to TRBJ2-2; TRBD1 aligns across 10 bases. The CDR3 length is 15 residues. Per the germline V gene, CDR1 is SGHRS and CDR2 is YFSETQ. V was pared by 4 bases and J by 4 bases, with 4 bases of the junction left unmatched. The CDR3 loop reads CASSIDRGPTGELFF. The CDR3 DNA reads TGCGCCAGCAGCATAGACAGGGGGCCCACCGGGGAGCTGTTTTTT.

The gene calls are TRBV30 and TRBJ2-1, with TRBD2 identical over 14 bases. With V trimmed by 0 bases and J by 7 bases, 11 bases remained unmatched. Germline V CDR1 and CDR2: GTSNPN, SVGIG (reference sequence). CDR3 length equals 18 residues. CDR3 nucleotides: TGTGCCTGGAGTGTGGGTGGGACTAGCGGGAGCCCTGAGAATGAGCAGTTCTTC. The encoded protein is CAWSVGGTSGSPENEQFF.

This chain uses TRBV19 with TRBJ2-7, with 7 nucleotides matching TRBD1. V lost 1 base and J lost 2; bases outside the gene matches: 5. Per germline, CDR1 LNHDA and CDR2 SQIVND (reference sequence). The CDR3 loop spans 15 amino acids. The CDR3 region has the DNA TGTGCCAGTAGTATAGCCTCCGGGACAGCCTACGAGCAGTACTTC. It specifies CASSIASGTAYEQYF.

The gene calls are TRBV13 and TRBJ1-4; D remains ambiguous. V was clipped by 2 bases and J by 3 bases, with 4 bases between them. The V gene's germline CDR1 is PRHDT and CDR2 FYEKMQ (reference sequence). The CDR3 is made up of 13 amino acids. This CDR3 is CASSLSPNEKLFF. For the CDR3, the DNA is TGTGCCAGCAGCTTAAGCCCTAATGAAAAACTGTTTTTT.

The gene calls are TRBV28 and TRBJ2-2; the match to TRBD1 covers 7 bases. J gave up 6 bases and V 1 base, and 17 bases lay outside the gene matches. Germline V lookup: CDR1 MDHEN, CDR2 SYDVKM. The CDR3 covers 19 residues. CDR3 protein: CASSLFGRENRGRAGELFF. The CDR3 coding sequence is TGTGCCAGCAGTTTATTCGGTCGGGAAAACAGGGGTCGAGCCGGGGAGCTGTTTTTT.

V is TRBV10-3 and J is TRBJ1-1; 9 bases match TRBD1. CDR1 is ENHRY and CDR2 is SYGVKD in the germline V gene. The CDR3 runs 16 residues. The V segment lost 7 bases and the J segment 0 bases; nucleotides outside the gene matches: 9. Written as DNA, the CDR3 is TGTGCCATCAACCGACAGGGGGGCCAAATGAACACTGAAGCTTTCTTT. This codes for CAINRQGGQMNTEAFF.

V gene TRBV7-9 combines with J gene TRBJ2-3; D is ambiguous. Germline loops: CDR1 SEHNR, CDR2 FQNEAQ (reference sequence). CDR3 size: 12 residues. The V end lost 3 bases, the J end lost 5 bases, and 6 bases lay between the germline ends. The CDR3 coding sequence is TGTGCCAGCAGCTTTTCACTAGATACGCAGTATTTT. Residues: CASSFSLDTQYF.

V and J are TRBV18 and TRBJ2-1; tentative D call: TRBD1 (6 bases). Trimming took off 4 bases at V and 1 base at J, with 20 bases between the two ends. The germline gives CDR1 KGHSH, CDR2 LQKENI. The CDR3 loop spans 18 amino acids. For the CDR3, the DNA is TGTGCCAGCTCACGCGATCTGACAGGCCCAGGGTCCTACAATGAGCAGTTCTTC. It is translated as CASSRDLTGPGSYNEQFF.

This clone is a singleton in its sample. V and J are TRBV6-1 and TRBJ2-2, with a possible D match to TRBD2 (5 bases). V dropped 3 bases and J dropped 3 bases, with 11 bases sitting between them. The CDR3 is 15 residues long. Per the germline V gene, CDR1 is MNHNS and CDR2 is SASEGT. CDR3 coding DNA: TGTGCCAGCAGTGATCTGGACGGGGACACCGGGGAGCTGTTTTTT. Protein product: CASSDLDGDTGELFF.

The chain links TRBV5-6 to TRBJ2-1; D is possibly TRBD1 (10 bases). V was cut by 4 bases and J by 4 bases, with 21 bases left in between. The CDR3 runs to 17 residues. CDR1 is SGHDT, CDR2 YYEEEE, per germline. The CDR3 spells CASSLAGGTGAYNEQFF. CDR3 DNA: TGTGCCAGCAGCCTGGCGGGAGGGACAGGGGCGTACAATGAGCAGTTCTTC.

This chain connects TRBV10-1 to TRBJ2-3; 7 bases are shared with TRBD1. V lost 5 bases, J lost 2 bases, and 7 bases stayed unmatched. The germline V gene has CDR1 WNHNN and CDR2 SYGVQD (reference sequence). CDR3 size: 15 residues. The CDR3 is CASSRQGNPTDTQYF. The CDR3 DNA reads TGCGCCAGCAGTCGACAGGGTAACCCCACAGATACGCAGTATTTT.

The CDR3 bases are TGTGCCAGTAGCCCCGGGACAGGGGGCAGGCAGGAGACCCAGTACTTC. As protein: CASSPGTGGRQETQYF. The V gene is TRBV19, the J gene TRBJ2-5, with 12 bases identical to TRBD1. CDR1 is LNHDA, CDR2 SQIVND, per germline (reference sequence). With 6 bases clipped from V and 5 bases from J, the junction kept 10 bases outside the gene matches. The CDR3 consists of 16 residues.

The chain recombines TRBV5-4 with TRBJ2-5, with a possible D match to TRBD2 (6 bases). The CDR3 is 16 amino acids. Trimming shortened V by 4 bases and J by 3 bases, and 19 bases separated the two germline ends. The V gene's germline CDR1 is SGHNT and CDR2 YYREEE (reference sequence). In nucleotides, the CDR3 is TGTGCCAGCAGCCCGGGGGTTTATGGGGGAGAAGAGACCCAGTACTTC. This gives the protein CASSPGVYGGEETQYF.

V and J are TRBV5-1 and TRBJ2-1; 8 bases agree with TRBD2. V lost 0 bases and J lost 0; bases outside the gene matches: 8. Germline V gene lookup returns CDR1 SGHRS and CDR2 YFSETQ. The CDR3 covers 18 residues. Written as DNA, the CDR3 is TGCGCCAGCAGCTTGGGACTAGCGATTCAAGGCTCCTACAATGAGCAGTTCTTC. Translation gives CASSLGLAIQGSYNEQFF.

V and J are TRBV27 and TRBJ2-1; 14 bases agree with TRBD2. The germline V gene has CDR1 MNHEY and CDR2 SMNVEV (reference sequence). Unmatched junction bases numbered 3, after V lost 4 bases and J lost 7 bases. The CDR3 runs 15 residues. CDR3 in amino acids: CASSSGTSGGNEQFF. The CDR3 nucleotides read TGTGCCAGCAGTTCGGGGACTAGCGGGGGAAATGAGCAGTTCTTC.

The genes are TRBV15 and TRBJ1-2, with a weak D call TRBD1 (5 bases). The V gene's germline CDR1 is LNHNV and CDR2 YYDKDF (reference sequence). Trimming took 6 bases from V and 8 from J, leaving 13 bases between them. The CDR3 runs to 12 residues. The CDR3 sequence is CATRSGLVGYTF. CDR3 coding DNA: TGTGCCACCAGATCAGGGCTAGTAGGCTACACCTTC.

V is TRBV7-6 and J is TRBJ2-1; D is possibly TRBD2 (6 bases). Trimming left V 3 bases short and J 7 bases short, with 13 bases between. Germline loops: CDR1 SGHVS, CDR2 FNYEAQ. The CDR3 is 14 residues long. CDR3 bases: TGTGCCAGCAGCTTGGGGACTGGCTGGAATGAGCAGTTCTTC. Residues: CASSLGTGWNEQFF.

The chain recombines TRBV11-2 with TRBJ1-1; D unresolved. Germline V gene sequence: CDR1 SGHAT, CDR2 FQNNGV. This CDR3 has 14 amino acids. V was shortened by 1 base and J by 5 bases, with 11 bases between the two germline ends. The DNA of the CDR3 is TGTGCCAGCAGCTTAGGATACTCGAAGACTGAAGCTTTCTTT. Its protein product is CASSLGYSKTEAFF.

As DNA, the CDR3 is TGTGCCAGCAGCTTTCAGAAGAACACTGAAGCTTTCTTT. It encodes CASSFQKNTEAFF. The genes are TRBV7-9 and TRBJ1-1; D call uncertain. Germline CDR1 reads SEHNR; CDR2 reads FQNEAQ (reference sequence). The CDR3 covers 13 residues. V was trimmed by 3 bases and J by 1 base, leaving 6 bases between them.

The CDR3 sequence is CASSPGGNLGEQYF. DNA of the CDR3: TGTGCCAGCAGCCCCGGGGGAAATTTAGGCGAGCAGTACTTC. This chain joins TRBV7-2 and TRBJ2-7; D may be TRBD2 (6 bases). Germline lookup yields CDR1 SGHTA and CDR2 FQGNSA. V lost 5 bases to trimming and J lost 6 bases, with 17 bases between them. This CDR3 is 14 amino acids long.

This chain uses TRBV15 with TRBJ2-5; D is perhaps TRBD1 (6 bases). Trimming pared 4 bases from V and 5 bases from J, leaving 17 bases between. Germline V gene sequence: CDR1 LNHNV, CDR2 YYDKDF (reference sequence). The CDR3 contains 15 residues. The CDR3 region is CATSKSDPRGETQYF. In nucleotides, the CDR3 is TGTGCCACCAGCAAATCGGACCCAAGGGGGGAGACCCAGTACTTC. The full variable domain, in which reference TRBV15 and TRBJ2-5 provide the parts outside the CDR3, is DAMVIQNPRYQVTQFGKPVTLSCSQTLNHNVMYWYQQKSSQAPKLLFHYYDKDFNNEADTPDNFQSRRPNTSFCFLDIRSPGLGDTAMYLCATSKSDPRGETQYFGPGTRLLVL.

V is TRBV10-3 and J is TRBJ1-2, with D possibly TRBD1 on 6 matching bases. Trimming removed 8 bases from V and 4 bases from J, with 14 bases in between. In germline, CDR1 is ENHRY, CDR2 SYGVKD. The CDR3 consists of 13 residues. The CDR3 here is CAIFGEGGYGYTF. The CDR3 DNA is TGTGCCATCTTCGGGGAAGGGGGCTATGGCTACACCTTC.

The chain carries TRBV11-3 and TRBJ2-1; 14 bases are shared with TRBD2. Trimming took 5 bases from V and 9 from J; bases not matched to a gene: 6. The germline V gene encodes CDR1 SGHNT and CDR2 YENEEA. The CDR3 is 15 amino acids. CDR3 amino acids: CASSHGTSGSGEQFF. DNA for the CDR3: TGTGCCAGCAGCCACGGGACTAGCGGGAGTGGTGAGCAGTTCTTC.

CDR3 residues: CASRGEGTLAYEQYF. Here the CDR3 DNA reads TGTGCCAGCAGGGGGGAGGGGACCCTAGCCTACGAGCAGTACTTC. V usage is TRBV7-6 and J usage is TRBJ2-7, with TRBD2 matching over 7 bases. The CDR3 totals 15 residues. The V and J ends lost 6 bases and 2 bases, in that order; junction bases with no gene match: 10. CDR1 SGHVS and CDR2 FNYEAQ come from the germline V gene.

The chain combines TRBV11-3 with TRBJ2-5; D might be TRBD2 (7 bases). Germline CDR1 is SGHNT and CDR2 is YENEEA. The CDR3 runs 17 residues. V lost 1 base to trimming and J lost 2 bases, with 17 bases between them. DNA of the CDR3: TGTGCCAGCAGCTTAGGCCGGGGGGCATGGTCGCAAGAGACCCAGTACTTC. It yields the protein CASSLGRGAWSQETQYF. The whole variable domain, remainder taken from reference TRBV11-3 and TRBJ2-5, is EAGVVQSPRYKIIEKKQPVAFWCNPISGHNTLYWYLQNLGQGPELLIRYENEEAVDDSQLPKDRFSAERLKGVDSTLKIQPAELGDSAVYLCASSLGRGAWSQETQYFGPGTRLLVL.

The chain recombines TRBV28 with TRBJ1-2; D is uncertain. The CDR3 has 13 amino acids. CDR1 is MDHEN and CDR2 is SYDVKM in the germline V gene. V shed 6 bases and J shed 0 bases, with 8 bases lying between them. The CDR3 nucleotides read TGTGCCAGCAGACTCACGGCTAACTATGGCTACACCTTC. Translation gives CASRLTANYGYTF.

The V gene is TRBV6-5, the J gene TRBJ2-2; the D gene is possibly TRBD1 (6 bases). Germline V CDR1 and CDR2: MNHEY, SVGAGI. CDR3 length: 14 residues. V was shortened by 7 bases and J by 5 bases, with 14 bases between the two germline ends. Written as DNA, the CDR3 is TGTGCCAGCAAACCGCGTAGGGGGACCGGGGAGCTGTTTTTT. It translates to CASKPRRGTGELFF.

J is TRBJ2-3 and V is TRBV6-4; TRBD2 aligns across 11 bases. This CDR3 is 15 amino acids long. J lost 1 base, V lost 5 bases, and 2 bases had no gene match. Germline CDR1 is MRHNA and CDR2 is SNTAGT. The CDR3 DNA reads TGTGCCAGCAGTCTAGCGGGAGGCGGCACAGATACGCAGTATTTT. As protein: CASSLAGGGTDTQYF.

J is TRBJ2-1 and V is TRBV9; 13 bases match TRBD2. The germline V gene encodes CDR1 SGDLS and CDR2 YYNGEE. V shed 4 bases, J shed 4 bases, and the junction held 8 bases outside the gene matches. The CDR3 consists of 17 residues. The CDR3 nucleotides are TGTGCCAGCAGCCCCTGGACTAGCGGGGGAGATTACAATGAGCAGTTCTTC. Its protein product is CASSPWTSGGDYNEQFF.